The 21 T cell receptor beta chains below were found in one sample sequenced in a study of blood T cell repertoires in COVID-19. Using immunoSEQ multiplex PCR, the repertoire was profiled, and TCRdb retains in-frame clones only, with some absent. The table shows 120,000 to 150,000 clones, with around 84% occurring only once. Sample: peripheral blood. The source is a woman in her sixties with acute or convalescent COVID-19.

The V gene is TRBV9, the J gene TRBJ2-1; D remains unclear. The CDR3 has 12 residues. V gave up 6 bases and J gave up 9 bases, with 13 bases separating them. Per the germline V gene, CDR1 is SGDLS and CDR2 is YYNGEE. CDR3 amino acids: CASTRSSGEQFF. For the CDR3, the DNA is TGTGCCAGCACCAGAAGCTCAGGTGAGCAGTTCTTC.

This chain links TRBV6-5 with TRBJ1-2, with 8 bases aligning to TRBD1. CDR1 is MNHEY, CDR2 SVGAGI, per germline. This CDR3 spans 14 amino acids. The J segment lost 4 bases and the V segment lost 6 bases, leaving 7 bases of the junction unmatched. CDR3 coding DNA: TGTGCCAGCAGCTCCAGGGGGCTAAGCTATGGCTACACCTTC. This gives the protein CASSSRGLSYGYTF.

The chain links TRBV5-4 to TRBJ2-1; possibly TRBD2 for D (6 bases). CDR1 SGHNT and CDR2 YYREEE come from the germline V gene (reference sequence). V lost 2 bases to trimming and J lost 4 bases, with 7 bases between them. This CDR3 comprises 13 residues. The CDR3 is CASSFGGYNEQFF. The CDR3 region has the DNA TGTGCCAGCAGCTTTGGGGGGTACAATGAGCAGTTCTTC.

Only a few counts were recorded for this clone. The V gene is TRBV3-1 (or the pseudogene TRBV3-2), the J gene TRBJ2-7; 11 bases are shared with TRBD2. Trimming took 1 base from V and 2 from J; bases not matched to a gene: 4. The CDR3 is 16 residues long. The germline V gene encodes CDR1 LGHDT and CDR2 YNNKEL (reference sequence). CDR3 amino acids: CASSQARSGGAYEQYF. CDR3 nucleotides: TGTGCCAGCAGCCAAGCCCGTAGCGGGGGGGCCTACGAGCAGTACTTC.

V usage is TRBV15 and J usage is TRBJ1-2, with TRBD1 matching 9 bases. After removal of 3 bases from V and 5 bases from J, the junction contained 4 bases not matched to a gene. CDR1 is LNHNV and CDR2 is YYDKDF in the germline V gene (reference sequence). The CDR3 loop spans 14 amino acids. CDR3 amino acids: CATSSDRGGYGYTF. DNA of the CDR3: TGTGCCACCAGCAGCGACAGGGGGGGGTATGGCTACACCTTC.

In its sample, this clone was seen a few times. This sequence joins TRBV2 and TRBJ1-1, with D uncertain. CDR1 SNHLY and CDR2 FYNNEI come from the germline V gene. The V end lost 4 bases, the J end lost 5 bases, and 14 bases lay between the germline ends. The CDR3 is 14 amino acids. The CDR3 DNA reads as TGTGCCAGCAGTGGGGGTATCCGAGGGACTGAAGCTTTCTTT. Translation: CASSGGIRGTEAFF.

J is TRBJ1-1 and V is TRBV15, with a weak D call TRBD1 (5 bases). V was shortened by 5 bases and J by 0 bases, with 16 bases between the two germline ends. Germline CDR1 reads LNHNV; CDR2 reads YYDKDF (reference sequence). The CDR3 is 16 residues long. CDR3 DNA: TGTGCCACCAGCGTGGGTTGGGGCCTCATGAACACTGAAGCTTTCTTT. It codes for CATSVGWGLMNTEAFF.

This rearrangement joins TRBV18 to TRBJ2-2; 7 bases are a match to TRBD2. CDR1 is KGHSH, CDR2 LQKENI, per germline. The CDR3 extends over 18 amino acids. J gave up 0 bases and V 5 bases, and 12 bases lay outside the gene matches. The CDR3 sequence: CASSSHGLGLANTGELFF. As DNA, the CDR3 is TGTGCCAGCTCATCCCACGGACTAGGGCTCGCGAACACCGGGGAGCTGTTTTTT.

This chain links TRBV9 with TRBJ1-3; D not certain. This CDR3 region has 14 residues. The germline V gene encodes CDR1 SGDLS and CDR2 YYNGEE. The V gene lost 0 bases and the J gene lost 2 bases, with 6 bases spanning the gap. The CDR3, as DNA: TGTGCCAGCAGCGTAGCGCCAGCTGGAAACACCATATATTTT. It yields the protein CASSVAPAGNTIYF.

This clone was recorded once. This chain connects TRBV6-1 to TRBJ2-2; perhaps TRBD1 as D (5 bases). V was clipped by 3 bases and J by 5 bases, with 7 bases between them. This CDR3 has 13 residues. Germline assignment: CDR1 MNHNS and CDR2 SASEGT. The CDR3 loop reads CASSDRGTGELFF. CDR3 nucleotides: TGTGCCAGCAGTGATAGGGGAACCGGGGAGCTGTTTTTT.

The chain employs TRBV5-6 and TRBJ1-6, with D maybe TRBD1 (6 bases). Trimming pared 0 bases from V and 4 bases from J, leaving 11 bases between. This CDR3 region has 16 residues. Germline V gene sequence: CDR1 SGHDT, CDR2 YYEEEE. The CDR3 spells CASSLAGTPYNSPLHF. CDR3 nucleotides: TGTGCCAGCAGCTTGGCTGGGACACCTTATAATTCACCCCTCCACTTT.

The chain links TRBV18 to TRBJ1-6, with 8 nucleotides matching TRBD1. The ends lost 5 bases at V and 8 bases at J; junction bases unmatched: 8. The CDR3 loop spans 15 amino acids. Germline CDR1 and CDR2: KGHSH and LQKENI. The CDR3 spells CASSEIRGPDSPLHF. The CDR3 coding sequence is TGTGCCAGCTCAGAAATCAGGGGGCCAGATTCACCCCTCCACTTT.

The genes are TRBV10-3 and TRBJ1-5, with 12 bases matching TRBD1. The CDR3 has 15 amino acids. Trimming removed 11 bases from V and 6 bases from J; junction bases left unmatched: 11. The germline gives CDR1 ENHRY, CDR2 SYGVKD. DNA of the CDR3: TGTGCCGCCCGGGGGGGACAGGGGGCTCTTCAGCCCCAGCATTTT. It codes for CAARGGQGALQPQHF.

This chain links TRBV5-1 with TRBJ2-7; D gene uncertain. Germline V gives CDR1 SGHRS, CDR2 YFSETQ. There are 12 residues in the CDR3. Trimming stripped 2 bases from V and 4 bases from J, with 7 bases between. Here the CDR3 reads CASSFGSYEQYF. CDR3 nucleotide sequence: TGCGCCAGCAGCTTTGGCAGTTACGAGCAGTACTTC.

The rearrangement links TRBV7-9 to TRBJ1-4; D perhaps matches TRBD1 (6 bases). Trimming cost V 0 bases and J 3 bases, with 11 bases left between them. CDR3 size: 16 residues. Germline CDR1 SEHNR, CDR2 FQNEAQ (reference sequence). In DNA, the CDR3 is TGTGCCAGCAGCTTAGCGGCGGCAGGGGCTAATGAAAAACTGTTTTTT. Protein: CASSLAAAGANEKLFF.

The CDR3 reads CASSPTNRQPEKLFF. DNA for the CDR3: TGTGCCAGCAGCCCAACAAATCGACAGCCTGAAAAACTGTTTTTT. J is TRBJ1-4 and V is TRBV7-6; possibly TRBD1 for D (5 bases). CDR3 length: 15 residues. CDR1 SGHVS and CDR2 FNYEAQ come from the germline V gene. The V and J ends lost 5 bases and 7 bases respectively, with 17 bases between them. Full variable domain (rest looked up from reference TRBV7-6 and TRBJ1-4): GAGVSQSPRYKVTKRGQDVALRCDPISGHVSLYWYRQALGQGPEFLTYFNYEAQQDKSGLPNDRFSAERPEGSISTLTIQRTEQRDSAMYRCASSPTNRQPEKLFFGSGTQLSVL.

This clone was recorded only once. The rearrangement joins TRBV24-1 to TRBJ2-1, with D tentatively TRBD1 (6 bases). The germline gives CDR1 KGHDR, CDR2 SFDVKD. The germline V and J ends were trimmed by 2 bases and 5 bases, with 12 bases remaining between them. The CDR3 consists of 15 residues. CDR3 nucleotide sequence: TGTGCCACCAGTGATTACAGGGCCCCGAACAATGAGCAGTTCTTC. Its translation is CATSDYRAPNNEQFF.

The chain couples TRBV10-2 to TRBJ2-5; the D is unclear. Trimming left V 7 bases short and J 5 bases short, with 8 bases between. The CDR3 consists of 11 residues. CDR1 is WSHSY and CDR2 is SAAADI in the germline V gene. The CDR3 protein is CASTTTETQYF. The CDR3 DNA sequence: TGCGCCAGCACCACTACGGAGACCCAGTACTTC.

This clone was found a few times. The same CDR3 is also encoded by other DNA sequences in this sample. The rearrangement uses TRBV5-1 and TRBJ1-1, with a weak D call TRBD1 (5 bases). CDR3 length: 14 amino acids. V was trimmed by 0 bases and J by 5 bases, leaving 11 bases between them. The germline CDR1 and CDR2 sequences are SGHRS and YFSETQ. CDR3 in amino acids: CASSLARGRTEAFF. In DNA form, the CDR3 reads TGCGCCAGCAGCTTGGCCCGGGGGAGAACTGAAGCTTTCTTT. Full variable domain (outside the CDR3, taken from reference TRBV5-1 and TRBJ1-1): KAGVTQTPRYLIKTRGQQVTLSCSPISGHRSVSWYQQTPGQGLQFLFEYFSETQRNKGNFPGRFSGRQFSNSRSEMNVSTLELGDSALYLCASSLARGRTEAFFGQGTRLTVV.

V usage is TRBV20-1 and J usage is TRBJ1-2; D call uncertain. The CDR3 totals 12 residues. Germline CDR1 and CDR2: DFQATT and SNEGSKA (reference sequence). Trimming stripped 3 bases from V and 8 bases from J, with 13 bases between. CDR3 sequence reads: CSASVTPGGYTF. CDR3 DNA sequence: TGCAGTGCTAGTGTTACCCCCGGGGGCTACACCTTC.

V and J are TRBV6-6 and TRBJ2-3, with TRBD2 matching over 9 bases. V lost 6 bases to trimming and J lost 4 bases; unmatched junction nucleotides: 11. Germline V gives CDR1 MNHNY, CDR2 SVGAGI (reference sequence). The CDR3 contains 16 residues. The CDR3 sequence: CASSTVLAGRADTQYF. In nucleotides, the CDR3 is TGTGCCAGCAGCACCGTTCTAGCGGGGAGGGCAGATACGCAGTATTTT.